This T cell receptor (beta chain) originates from a study of blood T cell repertoires in COVID-19. Study information: Sites across the United States, Italy and Spain contributed samples from acute and convalescent COVID-19.

The CDR3 runs to 13 residues. In germline, CDR1 is SEHNR, CDR2 FQNEAQ (reference sequence). V was pared by 7 bases and J by 5 bases, with 12 bases between. Methods used by the authors: Reference gene primer amplification yielded estimated nucleated cell counts. Profiled with immunoSEQ multiplex PCR; TCRdb holds only in-frame clones, not every one. The DNA gave D and trimming, while V, J and clone size come from that table. The sample lists about 120,000 clones; about 83% were seen once. This sequence originates from a woman aged 45-60 years with acute or convalescent COVID-19. This chain joins TRBV7-9 and TRBJ2-1; perhaps TRBD1 as D (5 bases). Material: peripheral blood. The CDR3 region has the DNA TGTGCCAGCACCGAAGGGGCAGACAATGAGCAGTTCTTC. Protein: CASTEGADNEQFF. The complete variable domain, with remaining parts taken from reference TRBV7-9 and TRBJ2-1, reads DTGVSQNPRHKITKRGQNVTFRCDPISEHNRLYWYRQTLGQGPEFLTYFQNEAQLEKSRLLSDRFSAERPKGSFSTLEIQRTEQGDSAMYLCASTEGADNEQFFGPGTRLTVL.